This entry describes one T cell receptor (beta chain). Germline V gene data show CDR1 as SGHRS and CDR2 as YFSETQ. The CDR3 is 15 amino acids. Trimming pared 4 bases from V and 0 bases from J, leaving 12 bases between. The data are from a study of cytomegalovirus exposure and HLA in healthy donors. PCR was performed using 60 Vbeta and 13 Jbeta primers. Clones were read by immunoSEQ multiplex PCR, and TCRdb kept only the in-frame ones, dropping some. The data contain fewer than 200,000 clones, roughly 75% of them singletons. The clonotype originates from a man aged 35 to 55 in good health and CMV-seronegative. The J gene is TRBJ2-3, the V gene TRBV5-1; tentative D call: TRBD2 (5 bases). The sequencing input was PBMCs. CDR3 region: CASSPSGESTDTQYF. CDR3 nucleotides: TGCGCCAGCAGCCCCTCCGGGGAGAGCACAGATACGCAGTATTTT.